The clone carrying this TCR beta chain was seen more than once but under ten times. Its antigen is as yet unknown. Using immunoSEQ multiplex PCR, the repertoire was profiled, and TCRdb retains in-frame clones only, with some absent. The table includes 2,000 to 3,000 clones, about 30% detected once. This specimen comes from a study of T cells in localized non-small cell lung cancer. Overall study findings and caveats: There was an association of higher blood T cell density with longer overall survival. Out of the top 100 tumor clones, a median approximately 57 were seen in adjacent lung.

V was pared by 5 bases and J by 8 bases, with 11 bases of the junction left unmatched. This CDR3 comprises 15 residues. CDR1 is MNHGY, CDR2 SAAAGT, per germline. This receptor was taken from an older female donor with stage I lung adenocarcinoma. The chain employs TRBV6-8 and TRBJ2-1; 8 nucleotides line up with TRBD2. Material: lung tumor tissue, obtained before any cancer treatment. The CDR3 DNA follows: TGTGCCAGCAGTGACCGGGGACTAGAAATCGATGAGCAGTTCTTC. Translation gives CASSDRGLEIDEQFF.